A selection of T cell receptor beta chains follows, all from one sample in a study of T cell therapy after organ transplantation. Antigen specificity for these receptors is unknown. Data came from immunoSEQ multiplex PCR; TCRdb stores just in-frame clones and leaves some out. In the table there are approximately 1,200 clones, over 55% of which are singletons. The sample consisted of CD8+ T cells from blood, taken after autologous CMV-specific T cell therapy. Receptor source: a human patient who had received a solid organ transplant and had CMV disease. The T cells may partly be graft donor cells. CDR3s include the opening cysteine and the closing phenylalanine or tryptophan. Each record gives: clone size, D gene, V gene, J gene, CDR3 protein, CDR3 DNA. The D gene is left open where the match is weak. Expanded clones get a size class; other rows say once, few or many, or leave the size out.

.	TRBD1	TRBV25-1	TRBJ1-3	CASSAFDRVSGNTIYF	TGTGCCAGCAGTGCATTCGACAGGGTGTCTGGAAACACCATATATTTT
.	.	TRBV4-2	TRBJ1-1	CASSLPGVHTEAFF	TGTGCCAGCAGCCTCCCGGGGGTTCATACTGAAGCTTTCTTT
.	.	TRBV13	TRBJ2-7	CASSGSAYEQYF	TGTGCCAGCAGCGGATCCGCCTACGAGCAGTACTTC
large	TRBD1	TRBV2	TRBJ2-3	CASKNRGSTDTQYF	TGTGCCAGCAAGAACAGGGGTAGCACAGATACGCAGTATTTT
.	TRBD1	TRBV7-9	TRBJ1-5	CASSPPDREDQPQHF	TGTGCCAGCAGCCCGCCGGACAGGGAGGATCAGCCCCAGCATTTT
.	.	TRBV2	TRBJ2-6	CASLNRDTAISGANVLTF	TGTGCCAGCCTTAACCGGGACACGGCAATCTCTGGGGCCAACGTCCTGACTTTC
once	TRBD2	TRBV7-3	TRBJ2-1	CASSIHERGLLSVQFF	TGTGCCAGCAGCATCCATGAGCGGGGGCTCCTCTCGGTGCAGTTCTTC
.	TRBD1	TRBV7-9	TRBJ1-6	CASSPTGGLDSPLHF	TGTGCCAGCAGCCCGACAGGGGGCTTGGATTCACCCCTCCACTTT
.	.	TRBV11-2	TRBJ1-1	CASSREINTEAFF	TGTGCCAGCAGCCGCGAGATTAACACTGAAGCTTTCTTT
.	.	TRBV4-2	TRBJ2-7	CASSLLQLGSSYEQYF	TGTGCCAGCAGCTTGTTACAATTAGGTAGCTCCTACGAGCAGTACTTC
.	TRBD1	TRBV7-9	TRBJ1-6	CASSQTGLYSPLHF	TGTGCCAGCAGCCAGACAGGGTTGTATTCACCCCTCCACTTT
.	.	TRBV2	TRBJ2-1	CASSGQDVSYNEQFF	TGTGCCAGCAGTGGACAGGACGTCTCCTACAATGAGCAGTTCTTC
.	.	TRBV7-9	TRBJ1-1	CASSSWGEGGTEAFF	TGTGCCAGCAGCAGTTGGGGAGAGGGGGGAACTGAAGCTTTCTTT
once	TRBD2	TRBV6-5	TRBJ2-1	CASSPGTSHNEQFF	TGTGCCAGCAGTCCCGGGACTAGCCACAATGAGCAGTTCTTC
.	.	TRBV14	TRBJ2-7	CASSLTTQSEQYF	TGTGCCAGCAGCCTCACAACCCAAAGCGAGCAGTACTTC
few	.	TRBV6-6	TRBJ2-1	CASSYSNVNEQFF	TGTGCCAGCAGTTACTCGAACGTCAATGAGCAGTTCTTC
.	TRBD2	TRBV7-8	TRBJ2-1	CASSLVLAGVKNEQFF	TGTGCCAGCAGCTTAGTACTAGCGGGAGTAAAGAATGAGCAGTTCTTC
.	.	TRBV6-6	TRBJ1-1	CASGGVGTEAFF	TGTGCCAGTGGAGGGGTGGGAACTGAAGCTTTCTTT
once	TRBD1	TRBV4-1	TRBJ2-2	CASSLGQGAAGELFF	TGCGCCAGCAGCCTCGGACAGGGGGCTGCCGGGGAGCTGTTTTTT
few	.	TRBV19	TRBJ2-1	CASSIGSGGTEQFF	TGTGCCAGTAGTATTGGGAGTGGTGGGACTGAGCAGTTCTTC
.	TRBD1	TRBV6-6	TRBJ2-1	CASTPGQGVNEQFF	TGTGCCAGCACACCGGGACAGGGCGTGAATGAGCAGTTCTTC
.	TRBD1	TRBV7-9	TRBJ1-1	CASSPMIGQGTEAFF	TGTGCCAGCAGCCCCATGATCGGACAGGGTACTGAAGCTTTCTTT
.	TRBD1	TRBV7-1	TRBJ2-5	CASSTGTGGLVKETQYF	TGTGCCAGCAGCACCGGGACAGGGGGACTAGTGAAAGAGACCCAGTACTTC
.	.	TRBV5-6	TRBJ1-6	CASSLLGGRQVDSSPLHF	TGTGCCAGCAGCCTTCTGGGCGGTCGGCAGGTGGATAGCTCACCCCTCCACTTT
.	TRBD2	TRBV10-3	TRBJ2-1	CAISAGGSYNEQFF	TGTGCCATCAGTGCGGGGGGCTCCTACAATGAGCAGTTCTTC
.	.	TRBV6-6	TRBJ2-1	CASSYFSTGTEQFF	TGTGCCAGCAGTTACTTTTCGACAGGTACTGAGCAGTTCTTC
few	.	TRBV6-5	TRBJ1-5	CASSYSNVQPQHF	TGTGCCAGCAGTTACTCGAACGTGCAGCCCCAGCATTTT
.	.	TRBV11-3	TRBJ2-4	CASSPGGDIQYF	TGTGCCAGCAGCCCCGGAGGAGACATTCAGTACTTC
once	.	TRBV7-2	TRBJ1-2	CASSLDRTDSNYGYTF	TGTGCCAGCAGCTTAGACAGGACAGACTCTAACTATGGCTACACCTTC
.	.	TRBV9	TRBJ2-1	CASSVRTPPGEQFF	TGTGCCAGCAGCGTAAGGACTCCGCCGGGTGAGCAGTTCTTC
.	.	TRBV6-4	TRBJ2-2	CASSDKDTGELFF	TGTGCCAGCAGTGATAAGGACACCGGGGAGCTGTTTTTT
few	.	TRBV27	TRBJ1-1	CASSLRGLTTEAFF	TGTGCCAGCAGTTTACGAGGATTGACCACTGAAGCTTTCTTT
.	TRBD1	TRBV9	TRBJ1-2	CASSAGDRVGGYTF	TGTGCCAGCAGCGCAGGGGACAGGGTCGGTGGCTACACCTTC
.	TRBD1	TRBV10-3	TRBJ1-2	CAISETGTGEVWLSDNYGYTF	TGTGCCATCAGTGAAACCGGGACAGGGGAAGTGTGGTTGAGTGATAACTATGGCTACACCTTC
.	.	TRBV9	TRBJ1-1	CATDGSILNTEAFF	TGTGCCACGGATGGCTCTATATTGAACACTGAAGCTTTCTTT
.	.	TRBV6-5	TRBJ1-5	CASSYSNLQPQHF	TGTGCCAGCAGTTACTCGAATCTTCAGCCCCAGCATTTT
.	TRBD1	TRBV14	TRBJ2-2	CASSPRQGAYTGELFF	TGTGCCAGCAGCCCCAGACAGGGGGCCTACACCGGGGAGCTGTTTTTT
few	.	TRBV7-9	TRBJ2-1	CASSSPQRNYNEQFF	TGTGCCAGCAGCTCCCCCCAGCGGAACTACAATGAGCAGTTCTTC
.	.	TRBV21-1	TRBJ2-7	CASSKKTGLSWEQYF	TGTGCCAGCAGCAAAAAGACAGGACTCTCTTGGGAGCAGTACTTC
hyperexpanded	TRBD1	TRBV7-9	TRBJ1-3	CASRGQRQGASSGNTIYF	TGTGCCAGCAGGGGGCAGAGGCAGGGGGCTTCCTCTGGAAACACCATATATTTT
large	.	TRBV5-4	TRBJ2-5	CASSSQFGELGAETQYF	TGTGCCAGCAGCTCCCAATTTGGGGAGCTTGGGGCAGAGACCCAGTACTTC
.	TRBD2	TRBV7-2	TRBJ2-5	CASSLQAGVETQYF	TGTGCCAGCAGCTTACAAGCGGGGGTGGAGACCCAGTACTTC
.	TRBD1	TRBV6-6	TRBJ1-1	CASSYSTGTGRGTFF	TGTGCCAGCAGTTACTCTACCGGGACAGGGCGTGGAACTTTCTTT
once	.	TRBV4-3	TRBJ2-3	CASSQDGRFTDTQYF	TGCGCCAGCAGCCAGGATGGGCGTTTCACAGATACGCAGTATTTT
.	.	TRBV28	TRBJ2-5	CASSFSRGAETQYF	TGTGCCAGCAGTTTTTCACGAGGGGCAGAGACCCAGTACTTC
large	.	TRBV6-5	TRBJ2-1	CASSYSNVNEQFF	TGTGCCAGCAGTTACTCGAACGTCAATGAGCAGTTCTTC
.	.	TRBV4-1	TRBJ1-5	CASSQLVNQPQHF	TGCGCCAGCAGCCAATTGGTAAATCAGCCCCAGCATTTT
few	.	TRBV6-6	TRBJ1-4	CASSGLGPLYEKLFF	TGTGCCAGCAGCGGATTGGGCCCGCTTTATGAAAAACTGTTTTTT
.	TRBD1	TRBV27	TRBJ1-2	CASSYSNTGGGNGYTF	TGTGCCAGCAGTTACTCGAATACAGGGGGCGGCAATGGCTACACCTTC
few	.	TRBV27	TRBJ1-5	CASRSNTGLGNQPQHF	TGTGCCAGCAGGAGTAATACAGGGCTGGGCAATCAGCCCCAGCATTTT
.	TRBD2	TRBV19	TRBJ2-1	CASSILAGGQDEQFF	TGTGCCAGTAGTATACTAGCGGGGGGGCAGGATGAGCAGTTCTTC
.	TRBD2	TRBV7-8	TRBJ2-7	CASSTKLAGTAYEQYF	TGTGCCAGCAGCACCAAACTAGCGGGGACAGCCTACGAGCAGTACTTC
large	.	TRBV5-4	TRBJ2-7	CASSLLQLGSSYEQYF	TGTGCCAGCAGCTTGTTACAATTAGGTAGCTCCTACGAGCAGTACTTC
.	.	TRBV5-1	TRBJ2-1	CASSLGRQVGYNEQFF	TGCGCCAGCAGCCTGGGACGCCAAGTAGGGTACAATGAGCAGTTCTTC